In its sample, the clone carrying this T cell receptor (beta chain) was seen many times. Its antigen remains unidentified. Trimming removed 4 bases at V and 8 bases at J, with 8 bases between. This CDR3 is built from 12 residues. Germline lookup yields CDR1 LGHNA and CDR2 YSLEER. The sample comes from a study of breast tumors, draining lymph nodes, adjacent tissues. The study, taken as a whole, reports: Data fit most tumor T cells coming from lymph node, expanding in tumor. Tumor and nontumor repertoires were significantly more similar in luminal-like than in basal-like breast cancer. Data only fit, rather than demonstrated, lymph node origin of most tumor T cells. Compared with lymph nodes, tumors were less diverse; compared with nontumor tissue, more.

In TCRdb, the multiplex PCR reads were re-called with MiXCR into one record per CDR3 protein. Here the sample spans 20,000 to 25,000 distinct CDR3 sequences, around 40% being singletons. The V call is TRBV4-3, the J call TRBJ2-2; a weak D match, TRBD2 (6 bases). Source material: breast tumor tissue. This receptor was taken from a female donor with breast cancer. Some clones in this sample may be carry-over from other donors' samples. CDR3 sequence (DNA): TGCGCCAGCAGCCTTGGGGGGGGGGAGCTGTTTTTT. Protein: CASSLGGGELFF.